A selection of T cell receptor beta chains follows, all from one sample in a study of T cell repertoires in cytomegalovirus infection. MiXCR was run by TCRdb on the reads, yielding one entry per CDR3 protein. The data contain 150,000 to 200,000 distinct CDR3 sequences, approximately 20% of them singletons. The specimen was PBMCs. The receptors shown here come from a human donor in good health (CMV status not recorded). Some clones in this sample may be carry-over from other donors' samples. Both conserved end residues are part of each CDR3. The D gene is left open where the match is weak. Clone size appears in some rows only: once, few, many, or a class for an expanded clone.

>NA|TRBJ1-5|TRBV20-1|NA|13
CSASVRPKEPQHF
TGCAGTGCTAGTGTCAGGCCGAAGGAGCCCCAGCATTTT
>TRBD2|TRBJ2-3|TRBV10-2|NA|15
CASSEKRGGADTQYF
TGCGCCAGCAGTGAAAAGCGGGGGGGCGCAGATACGCAGTATTTT
>NA|TRBJ2-7|TRBV11-2|many|15
CASSLDRPGVYEQYF
TGTGCCAGCAGCTTAGATCGTCCAGGGGTCTACGAGCAGTACTTC
>TRBD2|TRBJ2-1|TRBV7-2|few|15
CASGWGGGRSNEQFF
TGTGCCAGCGGGTGGGGGGGGGGGAGGTCCAATGAGCAGTTCTTC
>NA|TRBJ1-1|TRBV20-1|NA|12
CSARGHGTEAFF
TGCAGTGCTAGAGGTCATGGCACTGAAGCTTTCTTT
>TRBD2|TRBJ2-7|TRBV29-1|NA|15
CSVESVAGGPGEQYF
TGCAGCGTTGAATCGGTAGCGGGAGGGCCAGGGGAGCAGTACTTC
>TRBD1|TRBJ2-6|TRBV29-1|NA|16
CSVTGESGPGANVLTF
TGCAGCGTTACAGGGGAGTCGGGACCTGGGGCCAACGTCCTGACTTTC
>NA|TRBJ2-2|TRBV7-8|medium-sized|15
CASSFEGLVAGELFF
TGTGCCAGCAGCTTCGAAGGTCTGGTGGCCGGGGAGCTGTTTTTT
>TRBD1|TRBJ1-5|TRBV6-1|NA|17
CASNGEGQVLSRQPQHF
TGTGCCAGCAATGGGGAGGGACAGGTGTTGAGCCGTCAGCCCCAGCATTTT
>TRBD2|TRBJ2-7|TRBV7-2|many|12
CASSFSGTEQYF
TGTGCCAGCAGTTTTAGCGGGACCGAGCAGTACTTC
>TRBD1|TRBJ2-7|TRBV7-2|many|14
CASSPVQGDYEQYF
TGTGCCAGCAGCCCCGTGCAGGGGGACTACGAGCAGTACTTC
>TRBD1|TRBJ1-5|TRBV2|NA|17
CASSEGRPGGNNQPQHF
TGTGCCAGCAGTGAAGGGAGGCCAGGGGGTAACAATCAGCCCCAGCATTTT
>NA|TRBJ1-3|TRBV5-1|NA|15
CDSSDQVSSGNTIYF
TGCGACAGCAGCGACCAGGTTAGCTCTGGAAACACCATATATTTT
>NA|TRBJ2-7|TRBV6-2/TRBV6-3|NA|15
CASSKGLRISYEQYF
TGTGCCAGCAGTAAAGGACTCCGGATCTCCTACGAGCAGTACTTC
>NA|TRBJ1-4|TRBV20-1|NA|12
CSAGVSNEKLFF
TGCAGCGCTGGGGTGTCTAATGAAAAACTGTTTTTT
>TRBD1|TRBJ2-3|TRBV18|few|17
CASSPRKADRAEDTQYF
TGTGCCAGCTCACCAAGGAAAGCGGACAGGGCGGAAGATACGCAGTATTTT
>NA|TRBJ1-2|TRBV12-3/TRBV12-4|few|13
CASSSTSNYGYTF
TGTGCCAGCAGTTCCACCTCTAACTATGGCTACACCTTC
>TRBD2|TRBJ2-3|TRBV24-1|NA|16
CATSEGTSGYTDTQYF
TGTGCCACCAGTGAGGGGACTAGCGGATACACAGATACGCAGTATTTT
>NA|TRBJ1-4|TRBV28|few|14
CASSDGQPVEKLFF
TGTGCCAGCAGCGACGGACAACCCGTCGAAAAACTGTTTTTT
>NA|TRBJ1-1|TRBV5-1|few|14
CASSLTGRGTEAFF
TGCGCCAGCAGCTTGACAGGGCGGGGGACTGAAGCTTTCTTT
>TRBD1|TRBJ1-3|TRBV29-1|NA|16
CSVVGDRDPSGNTIYF
TGCAGCGTCGTGGGGGACAGAGACCCTTCTGGAAACACCATATATTTT
>TRBD2|TRBJ2-3|TRBV9|NA|16
CASSDRTSGSTDTQYF
TGTGCCAGCAGCGACCGGACTAGCGGATCCACAGATACGCAGTATTTT
>NA|TRBJ2-1|TRBV25-1|NA|14
CASSGNYVYNEQFF
TGTGCCAGCAGTGGAAATTACGTTTACAATGAGCAGTTCTTC
>TRBD2|TRBJ2-3|TRBV30|NA|14
CACVAGGGADTQYF
TGTGCCTGTGTAGCGGGAGGTGGGGCAGATACGCAGTATTTT
>NA|TRBJ2-5|TRBV19|NA|15
CASSTGITSGETQYF
TGTGCCAGTAGTACGGGGATTACTTCGGGAGAGACCCAGTACTTC
>TRBD2|TRBJ2-3|TRBV4-3|few|20
CASSQAPWDLTGGLTDTQYF
TGCGCCAGCAGCCAAGCCCCTTGGGATTTGACGGGAGGGCTGACAGATACGCAGTATTTT
>NA|TRBJ1-5|TRBV19|NA|18
CASNRGGGLGKSNQPQHF
TGTGCCAGTAATAGGGGCGGGGGTCTCGGAAAAAGCAATCAGCCCCAGCATTTT
>NA|TRBJ1-6|TRBV6-1|NA|12
CASSDPARFLHF
TGTGCCAGCAGTGACCCAGCCCGGTTTCTCCACTTT
>TRBD1|TRBJ1-1|TRBV4-1|NA|13
CASTRTGGTEAFF
TGCGCCAGCACCCGGACAGGGGGAACTGAAGCTTTCTTT
>NA|TRBJ1-5|TRBV12-3/TRBV12-4|few|16
CASSQGLEIGNQPQHF
TGTGCTAGCAGCCAGGGCTTGGAGATAGGCAATCAGCCCCAGCATTTT
>NA|TRBJ2-7|TRBV10-3|few|17
CAISGDTLESATYEQYF
TGTGCCATCAGTGGAGACACTTTGGAATCGGCTACCTACGAGCAGTACTTC
>TRBD2|TRBJ2-7|TRBV7-2|medium-sized|19
CASSLGSGLAGATSDKQYF
TGTGCCAGCAGCTTAGGATCGGGACTAGCGGGCGCGACGAGCGATAAGCAGTACTTC
>TRBD1|TRBJ1-4|TRBV3-1|once|14
CASSLQGAREKLFF
TGTGCCAGCAGCTTACAGGGGGCCCGTGAAAAACTGTTTTTT
>NA|TRBJ2-5|TRBV19|NA|13
CASSISVQETQYF
TGTGCCAGTAGTATCAGCGTTCAAGAGACCCAGTACTTC
>NA|TRBJ2-7|TRBV11-1|few|14
CASSLGTQAYEQYF
TGTGCCAGCAGCTTAGGGACACAAGCCTACGAGCAGTACTTC
>NA|TRBJ1-4|TRBV25-1|few|15
CASSEPRGGGEKLFF
TGTGCCAGCAGTGAGCCCCGGGGAGGGGGAGAAAAACTGTTTTTT
>NA|TRBJ1-1|TRBV7-2|many|15
CASSYSGTLNTEAFF
TGTGCCAGCAGCTACTCCGGGACACTAAACACTGAAGCTTTCTTT
>NA|TRBJ2-6|TRBV7-2|NA|19
CASSLEFTGGRSGANVLTF
TGTGCCAGCAGCTTAGAGTTCACAGGCGGTAGGTCTGGGGCCAACGTCTTGACTTTC
>NA|TRBJ2-1|TRBV28|NA|13
CASIRSAANEQFF
TGTGCCAGCATCAGATCAGCGGCCAATGAGCAGTTCTTC
>NA|TRBJ2-1|TRBV6-2/TRBV6-3|few|13
CASRSSADNEQFF
TGTGCCAGCAGATCGTCAGCTGACAATGAGCAGTTCTTC
>NA|TRBJ2-1|TRBV12-3/TRBV12-4|NA|15
CASGRSGAQRNEQFF
TGTGCCAGCGGCAGGTCGGGAGCACAGAGGAATGAGCAGTTCTTC
>NA|TRBJ2-1|TRBV20-1|few|14
CSAIGLRSYNEQFF
TGCAGTGCTATTGGACTCCGCTCCTACAATGAGCAGTTCTTC
>NA|TRBJ2-1|TRBV13|few|15
CASSFRASSYNEQFF
TGTGCCAGCAGCTTCAGGGCTAGCTCCTACAATGAGCAGTTCTTC
>NA|TRBJ2-6|TRBV7-6|many|17
CASSLGGAGSGANVLTF
TGTGCCAGCAGCTTAGGGGGCGCAGGCTCTGGGGCCAACGTCCTGACTTTC
>TRBD1|TRBJ1-1|TRBV20-1|few|16
CSAPPGQGAWNTEAFF
TGCAGTGCTCCTCCGGGACAGGGGGCGTGGAACACTGAAGCTTTCTTT
>NA|TRBJ2-7|TRBV29-1|few|12
CSVTSAGAEQYF
TGCAGCGTTACATCCGCAGGGGCCGAGCAGTACTTC
>TRBD2|TRBJ2-3|TRBV5-5|few|16
CASSWGLAGNTDTQYF
TGTGCCAGCAGCTGGGGACTAGCGGGAAACACAGATACGCAGTATTTT
>NA|TRBJ1-5|TRBV20-1|NA|15
CSARSPGRTDQPQHF
TGCAGTGCTCGGTCCCCCGGGAGAACGGATCAGCCCCAGCATTTT